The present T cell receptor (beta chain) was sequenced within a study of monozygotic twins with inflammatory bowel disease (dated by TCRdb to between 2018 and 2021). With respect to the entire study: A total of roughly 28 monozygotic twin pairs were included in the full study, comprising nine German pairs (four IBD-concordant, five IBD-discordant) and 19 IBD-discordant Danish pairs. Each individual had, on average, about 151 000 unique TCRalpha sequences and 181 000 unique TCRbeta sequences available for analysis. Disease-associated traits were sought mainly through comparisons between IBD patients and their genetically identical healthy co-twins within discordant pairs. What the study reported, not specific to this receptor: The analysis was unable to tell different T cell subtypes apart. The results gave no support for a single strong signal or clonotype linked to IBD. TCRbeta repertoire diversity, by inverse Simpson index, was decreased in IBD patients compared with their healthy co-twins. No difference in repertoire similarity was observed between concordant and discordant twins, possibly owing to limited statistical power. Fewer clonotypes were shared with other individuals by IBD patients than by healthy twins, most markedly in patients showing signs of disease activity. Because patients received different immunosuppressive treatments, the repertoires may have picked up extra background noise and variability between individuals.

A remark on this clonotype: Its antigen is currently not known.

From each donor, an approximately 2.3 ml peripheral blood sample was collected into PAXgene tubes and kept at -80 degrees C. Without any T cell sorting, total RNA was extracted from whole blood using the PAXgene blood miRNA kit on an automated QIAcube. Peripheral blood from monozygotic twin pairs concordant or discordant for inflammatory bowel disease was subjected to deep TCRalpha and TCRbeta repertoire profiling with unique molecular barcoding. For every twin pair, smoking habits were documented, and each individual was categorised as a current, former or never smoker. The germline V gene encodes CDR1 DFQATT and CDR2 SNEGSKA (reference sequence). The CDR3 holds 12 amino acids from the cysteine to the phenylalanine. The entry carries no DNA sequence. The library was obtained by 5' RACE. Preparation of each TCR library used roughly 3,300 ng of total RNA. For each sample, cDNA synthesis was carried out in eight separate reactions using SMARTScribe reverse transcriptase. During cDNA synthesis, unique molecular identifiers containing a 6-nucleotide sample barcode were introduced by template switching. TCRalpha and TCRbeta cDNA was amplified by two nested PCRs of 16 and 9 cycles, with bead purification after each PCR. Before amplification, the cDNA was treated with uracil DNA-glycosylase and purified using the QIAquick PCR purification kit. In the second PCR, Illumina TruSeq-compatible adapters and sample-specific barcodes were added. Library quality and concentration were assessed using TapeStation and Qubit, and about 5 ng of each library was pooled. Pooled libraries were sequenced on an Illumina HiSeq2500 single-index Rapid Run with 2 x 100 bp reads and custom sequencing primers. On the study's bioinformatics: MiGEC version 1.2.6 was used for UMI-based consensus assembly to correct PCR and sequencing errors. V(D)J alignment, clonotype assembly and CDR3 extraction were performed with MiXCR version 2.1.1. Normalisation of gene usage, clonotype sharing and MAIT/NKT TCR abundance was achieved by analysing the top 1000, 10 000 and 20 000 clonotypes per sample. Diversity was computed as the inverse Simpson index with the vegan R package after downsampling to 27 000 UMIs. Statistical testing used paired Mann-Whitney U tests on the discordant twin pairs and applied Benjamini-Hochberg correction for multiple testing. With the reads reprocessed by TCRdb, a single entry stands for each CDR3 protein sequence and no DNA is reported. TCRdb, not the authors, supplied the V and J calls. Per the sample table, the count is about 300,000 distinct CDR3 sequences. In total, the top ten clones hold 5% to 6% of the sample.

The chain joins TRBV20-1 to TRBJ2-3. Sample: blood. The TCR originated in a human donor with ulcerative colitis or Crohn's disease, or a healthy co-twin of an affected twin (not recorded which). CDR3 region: CSGTIRADTQYF.